Below, 32 T cell receptor beta chains from the same sample are listed, as sequenced in a study of shared clonotypes between healthy human individuals. TCRdb keeps only in-frame clones here, not all; method: immunoSEQ multiplex PCR. The data contain approximately 2.4 million clones, 90% to 96% of them singletons. The specimen was naive CD4+ T cells sorted from blood. Indicated subset: CD45RA+ positively selected. These receptors were collected from a man younger than 35 in good health.

CDR3 sequence reads: CASSYPRTGNEQYF. As DNA, the CDR3 is TGTGCCAGCAGTTACCCCCGGACAGGGAACGAGCAGTACTTC. The chain joins TRBV6-6 to TRBJ2-7, with 8 bases that match TRBD1. The germline V gene encodes CDR1 MNHNY and CDR2 SVGAGI (reference sequence). The CDR3 extends over 14 amino acids. J gave up 5 bases and V 2 bases, and 5 bases lay outside the gene matches.

The V and J genes are TRBV6-5 and TRBJ2-1; perhaps TRBD2 as D (6 bases). The V gene lost 6 bases and the J gene lost 3 bases, with 15 bases spanning the gap. Germline assignment: CDR1 MNHEY and CDR2 SVGAGI. CDR3 size: 15 residues. CDR3 protein: CASSRGITDYNEQFF. Written as DNA, the CDR3 is TGTGCCAGCAGCCGCGGGATAACCGACTACAATGAGCAGTTCTTC.

The chain links TRBV10-3 to TRBJ2-1; 12 nucleotides align to TRBD2. This CDR3 spans 15 amino acids. Germline CDR1 reads ENHRY; CDR2 reads SYGVKD. V dropped 6 bases and J dropped 7; count of bases not matched to a gene: 7. The CDR3 sequence is CAIRAGTSGSNEQFF. The CDR3 DNA follows: TGTGCCATCAGAGCCGGGACTAGCGGGTCGAATGAGCAGTTCTTC.

The V gene is TRBV18, the J gene TRBJ1-1; 7 bases are shared with TRBD1. V shed 3 bases, J shed 4 bases, and the junction held 5 bases outside the gene matches. Germline V gene sequence: CDR1 KGHSH, CDR2 LQKENI. The CDR3 has 14 residues. The chain's CDR3 is CASSPKAGGTEAFF. Written as DNA, the CDR3 is TGTGCCAGCTCACCTAAGGCAGGGGGCACTGAAGCTTTCTTT.

This chain connects TRBV30 to TRBJ2-1, with 9 bases that match TRBD2. Germline V gene sequence: CDR1 GTSNPN, CDR2 SVGIG (reference sequence). The V gene end was trimmed by 8 bases and the J gene end by 2 bases; junction bases not matched to a gene: 16. This CDR3 contains 17 residues. The CDR3 sequence: CAGVWLSGLATYNEQFF. The CDR3 bases are TGTGCCGGGGTGTGGCTATCGGGACTAGCAACCTACAATGAGCAGTTCTTC.

This clone appeared a single time. V gene TRBV7-2 combines with J gene TRBJ1-1, with D unclear. V was pared by 2 bases and J by 4 bases, with 8 bases between. The CDR3 runs 13 residues. Germline CDR1 and CDR2: SGHTA and FQGNSA. CDR3 sequence (DNA): TGTGCCAGCAGCTTATACAGTCCCACTGAAGCTTTCTTT. This translates into CASSLYSPTEAFF.

This clone was recorded only once. The V call is TRBV14, the J call TRBJ1-2; tentative D call: TRBD1 (5 bases). The CDR3 consists of 14 residues. V lost 4 bases, J lost 2 bases, and 11 bases lay in between. The V gene's germline CDR1 is SGHDN and CDR2 FVKESK. Here the CDR3 reads CASSPTGRNYGYTF. CDR3 nucleotides: TGTGCCAGCAGCCCCACAGGAAGGAACTATGGCTACACCTTC.

Only one count was recorded for this clone. This chain uses TRBV18 with TRBJ1-2; 9 bases fit TRBD1. This CDR3 region has 15 residues. V shed 3 bases, J shed 2 bases, and the junction held 4 bases outside the gene matches. Germline CDR1 KGHSH, CDR2 LQKENI. As DNA, the CDR3 is TGTGCCAGCTCACCTTCACAGGGGGCGAACTATGGCTACACCTTC. It is translated as CASSPSQGANYGYTF.

This rearrangement joins TRBV4-1 to TRBJ2-7; D possibly corresponds to TRBD1 (5 bases). V was cut by 1 base and J by 3 bases, with 10 bases left in between. The germline V gene has CDR1 MGHRA and CDR2 YSYEKL. This CDR3 comprises 14 residues. CDR3 sequence (DNA): TGCGCCAGCAGCCAAGCGGGCAGGGACTACGAGCAGTACTTC. It codes for CASSQAGRDYEQYF.

J is TRBJ2-7 and V is TRBV7-9; D is unresolved. The V end lost 5 bases, the J end lost 0 bases, and 8 bases lay between the germline ends. Germline assignment: CDR1 SEHNR and CDR2 FQNEAQ (reference sequence). The CDR3 loop spans 13 amino acids. The CDR3: CASSARNSYEQYF. The CDR3 DNA follows: TGTGCCAGCAGCGCCCGGAACTCCTACGAGCAGTACTTC.

This clone was detected once. The genes are TRBV30 and TRBJ1-4, with unresolved D. Germline assignment: CDR1 GTSNPN and CDR2 SVGIG (reference sequence). Trimming cost V 4 bases and J 7 bases, with 13 bases left between them. The CDR3 consists of 13 residues. This CDR3 reads CAWTPRPTEKLFF. The DNA for the CDR3 is TGTGCCTGGACCCCGCGGCCCACTGAAAAACTGTTTTTT.

The chain has TRBV19 and TRBJ2-4, with TRBD2 matching 8 bases. The CDR3 consists of 14 residues. The germline V gene encodes CDR1 LNHDA and CDR2 SQIVND (reference sequence). J was trimmed by 7 bases and V by 6 bases; bases with no gene match: 8. The DNA of the CDR3 is TGTGCCAGTAGCGAAAACCCGGGGGGGAACATTCAGTACTTC. It is translated as CASSENPGGNIQYF. Full variable domain (missing parts from reference TRBV19 and TRBJ2-4): DGGITQSPKYLFRKEGQNVTLSCEQNLNHDAMYWYRQDPGQGLRLIYYSQIVNDFQKGDIAEGYSVSREKKESFPLTVTSAQKNPTAFYLCASSENPGGNIQYFGAGTRLSVL.

Points on this clone: The sample contains more than one DNA sequence encoding this CDR3. This chain connects TRBV4-3 to TRBJ2-1; TRBD2 matches 9 bases. The germline V gene has CDR1 LGHNA and CDR2 YSLEER. This CDR3 is 15 amino acids long. V was pared by 0 bases and J by 4 bases, with 1 base of the junction left unmatched. The CDR3 spells CASSQEGLAYNEQFF. CDR3 DNA: TGCGCCAGCAGCCAAGAGGGACTAGCTTACAATGAGCAGTTCTTC.

The V and J genes are TRBV5-4 and TRBJ2-7, with D possibly being TRBD1 (7 bases). Germline lookup yields CDR1 SGHNT and CDR2 YYREEE (reference sequence). Trimming cost V 4 bases and J 3 bases, with 17 bases left between them. CDR3 length: 15 amino acids. This CDR3 reads CASSTRGQGGYEQYF. Written as DNA, the CDR3 is TGTGCCAGCAGCACTAGGGGGCAGGGGGGCTACGAGCAGTACTTC.

A single count supports this clone. One junction end does not reproduce the germline sequence, and a read error may be involved. The chain employs TRBV7-7 and TRBJ2-2; TRBD2 might be the D (5 bases). Germline CDR1 SSHAT, CDR2 FNYEAQ (reference sequence). This CDR3 contains 15 residues. The CDR3 DNA is TGTGCTAGCAGCTTAACGGTCGGGGTCGCCGGGGAGCTGTTTTTT. This translates into CASSLTVGVAGELFF.

The chain is built from TRBV6-5 and TRBJ1-5; D ambiguous. Trimming left V 2 bases short and J 3 bases short, with 5 bases between. Germline CDR1 reads MNHEY; CDR2 reads SVGAGI. This CDR3 has 13 amino acids. CDR3 coding DNA: TGTGCCAGCAGTTACACCCACAATCAGCCCCAGCATTTT. Its translation is CASSYTHNQPQHF.

This clone was observed a handful of times. This chain joins TRBV9 and TRBJ1-6, with D unresolved. The CDR3 loop spans 12 amino acids. V lost 0 bases, J lost 13 bases, and 8 bases lay in between. Germline values: CDR1 SGDLS, CDR2 YYNGEE. The CDR3 DNA sequence: TGTGCCAGCAGCGTAGATGCTGCTCCCCTCCACTTT. Translating it yields CASSVDAAPLHF.

This rearrangement joins TRBV18 to TRBJ2-5, with TRBD2 matching 8 bases. Trimming at V came to 4 bases and at J to 0 bases, leaving 7 bases not matched to a gene. The length of the CDR3 is 16 residues. The germline CDR1 and CDR2 sequences are KGHSH and LQKENI. The CDR3 sequence is CASSRPGTRDQETQYF. In DNA, the CDR3 is TGTGCCAGCTCACGTCCCGGGACTAGGGACCAAGAGACCCAGTACTTC.

Only a few counts were recorded for this clone. V is TRBV28 and J is TRBJ2-7; D remains ambiguous. The CDR3 length is 14 residues. Germline assignment: CDR1 MDHEN and CDR2 SYDVKM. Trimming removed 3 bases at V and 2 bases at J, with 11 bases between. This chain's CDR3 is CASSLGSPPYEQYF. The CDR3 region has the DNA TGTGCCAGCAGTTTGGGATCTCCCCCCTACGAGCAGTACTTC.

CDR3 DNA: TGTGCCAGCAGTGACCGTCGACAGGGGACTGAAGCTTTCTTT. This sequence encodes CASSDRRQGTEAFF. The rearrangement uses TRBV27 and TRBJ1-1, with 8 bases that match TRBD1. The V segment lost 5 bases and the J segment 5 bases; nucleotides outside the gene matches: 7. Germline V gene sequence: CDR1 MNHEY, CDR2 SMNVEV (reference sequence). The CDR3 has 14 residues.

This sequence joins TRBV5-4 and TRBJ1-4, with D tentatively TRBD1 (5 bases). CDR3 size: 15 residues. Germline values: CDR1 SGHNT, CDR2 YYREEE (reference sequence). V was shortened by 4 bases and J by 1 base, with 11 bases between the two germline ends. The CDR3 region is CASSHWDLTNEKLFF. CDR3 coding DNA: TGTGCCAGCAGCCACTGGGACTTAACTAATGAAAAACTGTTTTTT.

This clone came up once. The DNA of the CDR3 is TGCGCCAGCAGCCATGGAGGACTAGCGGGGAAGAGAGGCACAGATACGCAGTATTTT. Protein: CASSHGGLAGKRGTDTQYF. V is TRBV4-1 and J is TRBJ2-3, with 12 bases that match TRBD2. The germline V gene has CDR1 MGHRA and CDR2 YSYEKL. CDR3 length: 19 residues. V lost 3 bases, J lost 1 base, and 11 bases stayed unmatched.

For the CDR3, the DNA is TGTGCCAGCATGGAGCGGGGGGGATCCTACGAGCAGTACTTC. Its protein product is CASMERGGSYEQYF. The chain joins TRBV27 to TRBJ2-7; 10 bases fit TRBD2. CDR1 MNHEY and CDR2 SMNVEV come from the germline V gene (reference sequence). CDR3 length: 14 residues. With V trimmed by 7 bases and J by 1 base, 4 bases remained unmatched.

The gene calls are TRBV6-1 and TRBJ2-1, with 10 bases lining up with TRBD2. Germline trimming cut 7 bases from V and 3 bases from J; bases unmatched to any gene: 6. The CDR3 has 15 residues. Per germline, CDR1 MNHNS and CDR2 SASEGT. The CDR3 sequence: CASKLAGGFYNEQFF. CDR3 in DNA: TGTGCCAGCAAATTAGCGGGGGGCTTCTACAATGAGCAGTTCTTC.

A single count supports this clone. J is TRBJ1-1 and V is TRBV12-5, with TRBD1 as a possible D gene (6 bases). The CDR3 has 15 amino acids. V shed 5 bases and J shed 0 bases, with 13 bases lying between them. Germline CDR1 is LGHNT and CDR2 is FRNRAP. In DNA, the CDR3 is TGTGCTAGTGGTACTACCGGACAGCTGAACACTGAAGCTTTCTTT. As protein: CASGTTGQLNTEAFF.

The chain has TRBV4-2 and TRBJ2-5; perhaps TRBD2 as D (5 bases). V lost 0 bases to trimming and J lost 5 bases, with 13 bases between them. CDR3 size: 15 residues. Germline CDR1 reads LGHNA; CDR2 reads YNFKEQ. The CDR3 DNA sequence: TGTGCCAGCAGCCAAGAAAGGGATACGGGGGAGACCCAGTACTTC. Encoded protein: CASSQERDTGETQYF.

V is TRBV2 and J is TRBJ2-7; D ambiguous. Germline assignment: CDR1 SNHLY and CDR2 FYNNEI. V was pared by 6 bases and J by 5 bases, with 20 bases between. The CDR3 totals 15 residues. The CDR3 DNA sequence: TGTGCCAGCAGGGAGAAAGGAAAACCAACCCACGAGCAGTACTTC. Translating gives CASREKGKPTHEQYF.

This chain connects TRBV19 to TRBJ2-4; 7 bases agree with TRBD1. The germline CDR1 and CDR2 sequences are LNHDA and SQIVND (reference sequence). Losses at the gene ends were 6 bases for V and 9 bases for J; bases not matched to a gene: 8. This CDR3 has 13 amino acids. The DNA for the CDR3 is TGTGCCAGTAGGCTTACAGGGGAAACCATTCAGTACTTC. Its protein product is CASRLTGETIQYF.

J is TRBJ1-5 and V is TRBV4-1, with TRBD1 identical over 7 bases. The CDR3 totals 14 residues. J gave up 5 bases and V 5 bases, and 6 bases lay outside the gene matches. Germline V lookup: CDR1 MGHRA, CDR2 YSYEKL. CDR3: CASSSRQGYQPQHF. The CDR3 DNA is TGCGCCAGCAGCTCACGACAGGGTTATCAGCCCCAGCATTTT.

The chain is built from TRBV5-1 and TRBJ2-7; D is ambiguous. Germline V gene lookup returns CDR1 SGHRS and CDR2 YFSETQ. The V and J ends lost 0 bases and 1 base respectively, with 11 bases between them. The CDR3 has 15 amino acids. The CDR3 DNA reads as TGCGCCAGCAGCTTGGAGGGCCGGATATCCTACGAGCAGTACTTC. Amino acid sequence: CASSLEGRISYEQYF.

The sample holds one count of this clone. The chain links TRBV5-1 to TRBJ2-1, with 8 bases aligning to TRBD1. Germline CDR1 reads SGHRS; CDR2 reads YFSETQ. The junction had 12 bases not matched to a gene; V was cut back by 7 bases and J by 6 bases. The CDR3 sequence is 15 residues long. As DNA, the CDR3 is TGCGCCAGCTCGGACAGGGCGAGAAGAGTCAATGAGCAGTTCTTC. Encoded protein: CASSDRARRVNEQFF.

This clone was found a few times. The rearrangement uses TRBV29-1 and TRBJ1-2; D is ambiguous. The CDR3 length is 11 residues. From germline, CDR1 is SQVTM and CDR2 ANQGSEA. The germline V and J ends were trimmed by 2 bases and 5 bases, with 6 bases remaining between them. CDR3 DNA sequence: TGCAGCGTTGAATGGGCTTATGGCTACACCTTC. Translation: CSVEWAYGYTF.